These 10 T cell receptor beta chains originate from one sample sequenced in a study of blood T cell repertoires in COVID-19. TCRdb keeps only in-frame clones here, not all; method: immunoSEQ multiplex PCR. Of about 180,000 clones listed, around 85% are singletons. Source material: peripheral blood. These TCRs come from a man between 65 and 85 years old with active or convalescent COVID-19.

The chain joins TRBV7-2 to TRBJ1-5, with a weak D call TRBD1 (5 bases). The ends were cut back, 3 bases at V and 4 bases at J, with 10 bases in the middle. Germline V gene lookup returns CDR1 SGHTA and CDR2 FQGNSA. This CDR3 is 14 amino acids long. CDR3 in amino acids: CASSFRDSNQPQHF. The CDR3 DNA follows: TGTGCCAGCAGCTTCCGGGACTCGAATCAGCCCCAGCATTTT. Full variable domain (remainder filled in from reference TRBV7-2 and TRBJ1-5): GAGVSQSPSNKVTEKGKDVELRCDPISGHTALYWYRQSLGQGLEFLIYFQGNSAPDKSGLPSDRFSAERTGGSVSTLTIQRTQQEDSAVYLCASSFRDSNQPQHFGDGTRLSIL.

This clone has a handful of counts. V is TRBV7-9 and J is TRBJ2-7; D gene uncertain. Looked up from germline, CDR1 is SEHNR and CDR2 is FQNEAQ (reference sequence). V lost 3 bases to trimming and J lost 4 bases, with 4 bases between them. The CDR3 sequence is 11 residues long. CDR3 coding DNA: TGTGCCAGCAGCTTCCAATACGAGCAGTACTTC. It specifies CASSFQYEQYF.

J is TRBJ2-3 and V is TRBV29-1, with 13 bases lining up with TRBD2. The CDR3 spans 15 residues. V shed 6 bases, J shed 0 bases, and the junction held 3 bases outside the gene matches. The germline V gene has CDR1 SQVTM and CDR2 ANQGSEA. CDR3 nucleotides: TGCAGCGTCCAGGGACTAGCGGGGAGCACAGATACGCAGTATTTT. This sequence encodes CSVQGLAGSTDTQYF.

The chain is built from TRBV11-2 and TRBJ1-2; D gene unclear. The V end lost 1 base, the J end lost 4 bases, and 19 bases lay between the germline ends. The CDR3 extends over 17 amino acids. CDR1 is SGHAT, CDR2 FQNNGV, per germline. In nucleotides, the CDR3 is TGTGCCAGCAGCTTAGGAGCTAGGAGAACCGGGTTCTATGGCTACACCTTC. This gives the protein CASSLGARRTGFYGYTF. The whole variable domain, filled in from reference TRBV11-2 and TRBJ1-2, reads EAGVAQSPRYKIIEKRQSVAFWCNPISGHATLYWYQQILGQGPKLLIQFQNNGVVDDSQLPKDRFSAERLKGVDSTLKIQPAKLEDSAVYLCASSLGARRTGFYGYTFGSGTRLTVV.

CDR3 region: CASSYEGTPYNEQFF. The CDR3 nucleotides are TGTGCCAGCAGCTATGAGGGGACTCCTTACAATGAGCAGTTCTTC. V gene TRBV7-9 combines with J gene TRBJ2-1; TRBD2 might be the D (6 bases). Trimming left V 4 bases short and J 4 bases short, with 14 bases between. Germline lookup yields CDR1 SEHNR and CDR2 FQNEAQ (reference sequence). The CDR3 runs 15 residues.

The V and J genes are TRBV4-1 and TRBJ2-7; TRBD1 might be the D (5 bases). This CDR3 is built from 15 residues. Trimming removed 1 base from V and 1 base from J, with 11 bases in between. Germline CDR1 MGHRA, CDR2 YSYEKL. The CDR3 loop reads CASSQVVPGSYEQYF. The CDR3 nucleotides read TGCGCCAGCAGCCAAGTAGTCCCAGGGTCCTACGAGCAGTACTTC.

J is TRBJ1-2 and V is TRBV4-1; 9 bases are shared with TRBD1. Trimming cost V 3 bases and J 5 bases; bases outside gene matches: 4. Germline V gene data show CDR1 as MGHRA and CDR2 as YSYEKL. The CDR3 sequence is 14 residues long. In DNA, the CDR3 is TGCGCCAGCAGCCAGGCCGGGACAGGGTATGGCTACACCTTC. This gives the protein CASSQAGTGYGYTF.

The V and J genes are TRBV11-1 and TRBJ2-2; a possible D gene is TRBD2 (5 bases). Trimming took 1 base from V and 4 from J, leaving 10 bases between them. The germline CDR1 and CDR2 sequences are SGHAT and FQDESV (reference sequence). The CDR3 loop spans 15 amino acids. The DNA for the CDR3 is TGTGCCAGCAGCTTAGTCGCCGGAGGCACCGGGGAGCTGTTTTTT. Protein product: CASSLVAGGTGELFF.

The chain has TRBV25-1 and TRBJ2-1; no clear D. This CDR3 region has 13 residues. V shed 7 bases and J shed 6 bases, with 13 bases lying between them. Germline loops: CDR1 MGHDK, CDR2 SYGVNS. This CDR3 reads CASTNPTRNEQFF. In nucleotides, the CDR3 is TGTGCCAGCACCAACCCTACCCGCAATGAGCAGTTCTTC.

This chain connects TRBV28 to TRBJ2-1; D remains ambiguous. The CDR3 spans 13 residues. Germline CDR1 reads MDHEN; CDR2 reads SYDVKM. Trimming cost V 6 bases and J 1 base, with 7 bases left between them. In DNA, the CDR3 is TGTGCCAGCAGCCTAGATTCCTACAATGAGCAGTTCTTC. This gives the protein CASSLDSYNEQFF.